Detailed here is one T cell receptor beta chain. No antigen is known for it. Germline CDR1 SQVTM, CDR2 ANQGSEA. V was shortened by 0 bases and J by 5 bases, with 19 bases between the two germline ends. The CDR3 has 16 amino acids. Profiled with immunoSEQ multiplex PCR; TCRdb holds only in-frame clones, not every one. The table shows around 88,000 clones, with around 86% occurring only once. This entry is derived from a study of graft-versus-host responses after intestinal transplantation. On the study more broadly: Following induction with anti-thymocyte globulin, all recipients were given tacrolimus and steroids for 2 to 4 years.

The origin of this receptor is a human donor who received an intestinal transplant. Sequencing used unstimulated CD8+ T cells sorted from spleen or lymph node cells, obtained before intestinal transplant. This rearrangement joins TRBV29-1 to TRBJ1-2; D ambiguous. The CDR3 spells CSVEDDQDVSEYGYTF. The DNA for the CDR3 is TGCAGCGTTGAAGATGATCAGGATGTCTCGGAGTATGGCTACACCTTC.